One sample yielded the 10 T cell receptor beta chains listed below, sequenced in a study of blood T cell repertoires in COVID-19. Profiling relied on immunoSEQ multiplex PCR, and the TCRdb table lists in-frame clones only, not all of them. In the table there are some 300,000 clones, around 89% of which are singletons. The sample comprised PBMCs or T cells enriched from blood (not recorded which). These TCRs come from a woman aged 55-70 years in a cohort exposed to, infected with or recovered from COVID-19 (not recorded which).

The J gene is TRBJ2-1, the V gene TRBV28; 10 bases are shared with TRBD2. Germline CDR1 reads MDHEN; CDR2 reads SYDVKM. The V segment lost 8 bases and the J segment 4 bases; nucleotides outside the gene matches: 8. The CDR3 spans 15 residues. The CDR3 nucleotides read TGTGCCAGCGGTAAGCGGGAGGGATGGTACAATGAGCAGTTCTTC. Translating gives CASGKREGWYNEQFF.

This clone was picked up a small number of times. The chain links TRBV7-9 to TRBJ2-7; D is perhaps TRBD1 (5 bases). Trimming shortened V by 1 base and J by 4 bases, and 11 bases separated the two germline ends. Per the germline V gene, CDR1 is SEHNR and CDR2 is FQNEAQ (reference sequence). The length of the CDR3 is 14 residues. CDR3 sequence reads: CASSLGQGRYEQYF. CDR3 nucleotides: TGTGCCAGCAGCTTAGGGCAGGGTCGTTACGAGCAGTACTTC.

This chain joins TRBV7-2 and TRBJ1-5; TRBD1 might be the D (6 bases). The V gene lost 5 bases and the J gene lost 4 bases, with 15 bases spanning the gap. This CDR3 is 15 amino acids long. The germline CDR1 and CDR2 sequences are SGHTA and FQGNSA. This chain's CDR3 is CASSGLRTDNQPQHF. CDR3 DNA sequence: TGTGCCAGCAGCGGTTTGAGGACAGATAATCAGCCCCAGCATTTT.

The gene calls are TRBV5-1 and TRBJ2-3, with D hard to call. CDR3 length: 14 amino acids. Germline CDR1 is SGHRS and CDR2 is YFSETQ. With 5 bases removed from V and 4 bases from J, the gap between germline ends came to 14 bases. CDR3 nucleotide sequence: TGCGCCAGCAGTGCGGTAAGGTTGGCAGATACGCAGTATTTT. Translated, it gives CASSAVRLADTQYF. Full variable domain (rest looked up from reference TRBV5-1 and TRBJ2-3): KAGVTQTPRYLIKTRGQQVTLSCSPISGHRSVSWYQQTPGQGLQFLFEYFSETQRNKGNFPGRFSGRQFSNSRSEMNVSTLELGDSALYLCASSAVRLADTQYFGPGTRLTVL.

This chain's CDR3 is CATSDSGAGREKLFF. CDR3 in DNA: TGTGCCACCAGTGATTCAGGGGCCGGGCGGGAAAAACTGTTTTTT. This rearrangement joins TRBV24-1 to TRBJ1-4; perhaps TRBD1 as D (6 bases). Germline CDR1 is KGHDR and CDR2 is SFDVKD. V lost 2 bases to trimming and J lost 8 bases, with 14 bases between them. The CDR3 consists of 15 residues.

The chain joins TRBV18 to TRBJ1-2; no reliable D call. This CDR3 is built from 12 residues. Trimming cost V 8 bases and J 7 bases, with 14 bases left between them. CDR1 is KGHSH and CDR2 is LQKENI in the germline V gene. The CDR3 nucleotides read TGTGCCAGCGACGAGGGTAACCTTGGCTACACCTTC. This encodes CASDEGNLGYTF.

The chain has TRBV2 and TRBJ2-3; 12 nucleotides align to TRBD2. The CDR3 covers 15 residues. V trimming: 5 bases; J trimming: 5 bases; junction bases outside the gene matches: 5. Germline values: CDR1 SNHLY, CDR2 FYNNEI. CDR3 sequence (DNA): TGTGCCAGCAGTAGGACTAGCGGGACAGGAGATACGCAGTATTTT. It translates to CASSRTSGTGDTQYF.

The chain uses TRBV21-1 and TRBJ2-2; the table assigns TRBD1, which was not confirmed against the DNA. TRBV21-1 counts as a pseudogene. This CDR3 is built from 17 residues. The CDR3 sequence is CASSAWTGRANTGELFF. The CDR3 DNA follows: TGTGCCAGCAGCGCATGGACAGGTAGGGCGAACACCGGGGAGCTGTTTTTT.

The chain links TRBV3-1 (or the pseudogene TRBV3-2) to TRBJ2-2, with TRBD2 matching over 7 bases. After removal of 4 bases from V and 4 bases from J, the junction contained 6 bases not matched to a gene. CDR1 and CDR2 from the germline V gene are LGHDT and YNNKEL (reference sequence). This CDR3 is built from 15 residues. CDR3 coding DNA: TGTGCCAGCAGCCCGGGGGGAGCGGGCACCGGGGAGCTGTTTTTT. Translating gives CASSPGGAGTGELFF.

The chain combines TRBV19 with TRBJ2-2; TRBD1 matches 8 bases. There are 15 residues in the CDR3. Per the germline V gene, CDR1 is LNHDA and CDR2 is SQIVND (reference sequence). Losses at the gene ends were 7 bases for V and 6 bases for J; bases not matched to a gene: 10. The CDR3 DNA is TGTGCCAGTAATCCAGGACAGGGATCCTCCGGGGAGCTGTTTTTT. This sequence encodes CASNPGQGSSGELFF.